Listed below are T cell receptor beta chains from one sample, sequenced in a study of T cell repertoires in cytomegalovirus infection. TCRdb processed the reads anew with MiXCR; each CDR3 protein has one entry. Of about 360,000 distinct CDR3 sequences listed, around 18% are singletons. The specimen sequenced was PBMCs. These receptors originate from a human donor in good health (CMV status not recorded). Some clones in this sample may be carry-over from other donors' samples. Each CDR3 is given with its conserved first and last residue. Each record gives: V gene, clone size, D gene, J gene, CDR3 DNA, CDR3 protein. The D gene is left open where the match is weak. Clone size is shown for a subset of rows, as once, few, many or a class of expanded clone.

TRBV6-9,few,-,TRBJ2-7,TGTGCCAGCCATGGGGCAGCATACGAGCAGTACTTC,CASHGAAYEQYF
TRBV7-2,many,TRBD1,TRBJ2-7,TGTGCCAGCAGCGAGCCCCGGACAGGGGGCAGCGACGAGCAGTACTTC,CASSEPRTGGSDEQYF
TRBV2,many,TRBD2,TRBJ2-7,TGTGCCGTCGGTCGGGAGGGCCAGGTGCAGTACTTC,CAVGREGQVQYF
TRBV27,-,TRBD1,TRBJ2-3,TGTGCCAGCAGTCAGACAGGGGGAGTAGATACGCAGTATTTT,CASSQTGGVDTQYF
TRBV18,-,-,TRBJ1-5,TGTGCCAGCTCACCCTCTGGTGGAGGGCCCCGGCCCCAGCATTTT,CASSPSGGGPRPQHF
TRBV20-1,-,-,TRBJ1-4,TGCAGTGCTGGAAGAGGGAACCGTGCTGAAAAACTGTTTTTT,CSAGRGNRAEKLFF
TRBV7-9,many,-,TRBJ2-5,TGTGCCAGCAGCTTCAATTTTGCCCAGTACTTC,CASSFNFAQYF
TRBV28,-,-,TRBJ1-4,TGTGCCAGCAGTTGGGGCGGACCTAATGAAAAACTGTTTTTT,CASSWGGPNEKLFF
TRBV30,few,-,TRBJ2-3,TGTGCCTGGAGAACAAAAGCGGGCACAGATACGCAGTATTTT,CAWRTKAGTDTQYF
TRBV7-9,-,-,TRBJ1-1,TGTGCCAGCAGCTTAGAGGGGGGAGAAACTGAAGCTTTCTTT,CASSLEGGETEAFF
TRBV10-3,few,-,TRBJ1-2,TGTGCCATCAGTGAAGGGTCGGGCAGGTCCTATGGCTACACCTTC,CAISEGSGRSYGYTF
TRBV7-2,many,-,TRBJ1-2,TGTGCCAGCAGCTTAGTTTTTTCGGCATTCTATGGCTACACCTTC,CASSLVFSAFYGYTF
TRBV7-2,few,-,TRBJ2-1,TGTGCCAGCAGCTTAGCTCCGACTGGACGTGATAATGGGCAGTTCTTC,CASSLAPTGRDNGQFF
TRBV7-9,many,TRBD2,TRBJ2-7,TGTGCCAGCAGCGGGGGACTAGCGGGGACCTTCACCTACGAGCAGTACTTC,CASSGGLAGTFTYEQYF
TRBV4-1,few,-,TRBJ1-2,TGCGCCAGCAGCCAAGATATCGCCTCTTGGGGCTACACCTTC,CASSQDIASWGYTF
TRBV20-1,-,-,TRBJ1-1,TGCAGTGCGGGGACATCGAACACTGAAGCTTTCTTT,CSAGTSNTEAFF
TRBV11-2,-,TRBD2,TRBJ2-7,TGTGCCAGCAGCTTAGTGGGGACTAGCGCCTACGAGCAGTACTTC,CASSLVGTSAYEQYF
TRBV12-3/TRBV12-4,-,TRBD1,TRBJ1-1,TGTGCCAGCAGTCCAGGGGGGGTCTCTGAAGCTTTCTTT,CASSPGGVSEAFF
TRBV5-6,few,-,TRBJ2-7,TGTGCCAGCAGCGTTCCGGGCGAACCCACACACGAGCAGTACTTC,CASSVPGEPTHEQYF
TRBV20-1,-,TRBD1,TRBJ1-4,TGCAGTGCTTCACAGGGGTTAGGGGAAAAACTGTTTTTT,CSASQGLGEKLFF
TRBV5-1,-,TRBD2,TRBJ2-3,TGCGCCAGCCGCGTCGAAGGACTAGCGGGGAGTACGCAGTATTTT,CASRVEGLAGSTQYF
TRBV19,many,TRBD2,TRBJ2-2,TGTGCCAGTAGTTCCGGAGGACTAGCGGGGTTCGGGGGCACCGGGGAGCTGTTTTTT,CASSSGGLAGFGGTGELFF
TRBV28,few,TRBD1,TRBJ1-5,TGTGCCAGCAGTTACAGGGGGGCGTCGGGTCAGCCCCAGCATTTT,CASSYRGASGQPQHF
TRBV12-3/TRBV12-4,many,TRBD1,TRBJ2-7,TGTGCCAGCAGTTTAGCACAAACCGGGACAGCTTTCTACGAGCAGTACTTC,CASSLAQTGTAFYEQYF
TRBV7-2,many,-,TRBJ2-7,TGTGCCAGCAGCTTGTCCTACGAGCAGTACTTC,CASSLSYEQYF
TRBV7-6,many,TRBD1,TRBJ2-7,TGTGCCAGCAGCTCTCCTACCCGGGACAGGGCTGGGGAGCAGTACTTC,CASSSPTRDRAGEQYF
TRBV23-1,few,-,TRBJ2-5,TGCGCCAGCAGTCAAGGCCAGTGCTACCAAGAGACCCAGTACTTC,CASSQGQCYQETQYF
TRBV7-8,many,-,TRBJ1-1,TGTGCCAGCACTCCAGGGCCCCGGAACACTGAAGCTTTCTTT,CASTPGPRNTEAFF
TRBV7-2,many,TRBD2,TRBJ2-7,TGTGCCAGCAGCTCGGGACTAGCCTACGAGCAGTACTTC,CASSSGLAYEQYF
TRBV5-5,many,-,TRBJ1-1,TGTGCCAGCAGCTTGGCTTGGTATACACAGATGAACACTGAAGCTTTCTTT,CASSLAWYTQMNTEAFF
TRBV7-6,-,-,TRBJ2-1,TGTGCCAGCAGTCCTCAGGGGTGGAATGAGCAGTTCTTC,CASSPQGWNEQFF
TRBV7-2,many,-,TRBJ2-2,TGTGCCAGCAGCCTACAGGGGCGGGGGTTCGGGGAGCTGTTTTTT,CASSLQGRGFGELFF
TRBV2,-,-,TRBJ2-7,TGTGCCAGCACCCCGACAGGTGGAGTGTACGAGCAGTACTTC,CASTPTGGVYEQYF
TRBV11-2,few,-,TRBJ1-6,TGTGCCAGCAGCTCTCAGGGTTTTGACTCACCCCTCCACTTT,CASSSQGFDSPLHF
TRBV6-5,many,-,TRBJ2-3,TGTGCCAGCAGTTACCAGCAGGGTAGTGTTTATACGCAGTATTTT,CASSYQQGSVYTQYF